Sequencing of this TCR beta chain was carried out in a study of blood T cell repertoires in COVID-19. V dropped 1 base and J dropped 0 bases, with 15 bases sitting between them. CDR1 GTSNPN and CDR2 SVGIG come from the germline V gene (reference sequence). This CDR3 region has 16 residues. As processed by the authors: Amplification from reference gene primers served as the basis for estimated nucleated cell counts. Generated by immunoSEQ multiplex PCR, the TCRdb table keeps only in-frame clones and is missing some. The DNA was the basis for D and trimming; V, J and clone size are from that table. The table includes 70,000 to 80,000 clones, around nine tenths detected once.

The sequencing sample was made of peripheral blood. The chain uses TRBV30 and TRBJ1-2, with D possibly matching TRBD1 (5 bases). The receptor was derived from a human donor in a cohort sampled during active COVID-19. The DNA for the CDR3 is TGTGCCTGGAGTGAGTGGAGGGGATTATCTAACTATGGCTACACCTTC. This gives the protein CAWSEWRGLSNYGYTF. The full variable domain, completed using reference TRBV30 and TRBJ1-2, is SQTIHQWPATLVQPVGSPLSLECTVEGTSNPNLYWYRQAAGRGLQLLFYSVGIGQISSEVPQNLSASRPQDRQFILSSKKLLLSDSGFYLCAWSEWRGLSNYGYTFGSGTRLTVV.